Below, 26 T cell receptor beta chains from the same sample are listed, as sequenced in a study of blood T cell repertoires in COVID-19. Measured with immunoSEQ multiplex PCR; TCRdb has only the in-frame clones, and not every one. This sample carries some 80,000 clones, under 85% of them seen once, and the ten largest clones take 7% to 9.5%. The sequencing input was peripheral blood. The receptor set was obtained from a human donor in a cohort sampled during active COVID-19.

The CDR3 bases are TGTGCCAGCAGTTTGCCCACCGACAGGGCCCGCTACACCTTC. This translates into CASSLPTDRARYTF. The chain carries TRBV28 and TRBJ1-2; TRBD1 aligns across 7 bases. From germline, CDR1 is MDHEN and CDR2 SYDVKM. The CDR3 is made up of 14 amino acids. The V segment lost 3 bases and the J segment 9 bases; nucleotides outside the gene matches: 10.

The V gene is TRBV6-5, the J gene TRBJ2-1, with 9 positions matching TRBD1. The CDR3 is 15 amino acids. V dropped 6 bases and J dropped 8; count of bases not matched to a gene: 11. Germline CDR1 reads MNHEY; CDR2 reads SVGAGI. The CDR3 sequence is CASSPGTGSLYEQFF. For the CDR3, the DNA is TGTGCCAGCAGCCCCGGGACAGGGAGTCTATATGAGCAGTTCTTC.

This clone was detected once. This CDR3 is CASTPGGDRVRNTQYF. For the CDR3, the DNA is TGTGCCAGTACTCCGGGCGGGGACAGGGTGAGAAATACGCAGTATTTT. This chain links TRBV19 with TRBJ2-3, with 9 positions matching TRBD1. CDR1 and CDR2 (germline): LNHDA, SQIVND (reference sequence). The CDR3 is made up of 16 amino acids. Trimming at V came to 7 bases and at J to 7 bases, leaving 15 bases not matched to a gene.

This chain connects TRBV18 to TRBJ1-1; TRBD1 might be the D (5 bases). The CDR3 has 14 amino acids. Trimming took 6 bases from V and 6 from J, leaving 17 bases between them. Germline CDR1 KGHSH, CDR2 LQKENI. The CDR3 region has the DNA TGTGCCAGCTCTCTAGGGAAGGGACTAGCTGAAGCTTTCTTT. It is translated as CASSLGKGLAEAFF.

This rearrangement joins TRBV4-1 to TRBJ2-3; 13 nucleotides match TRBD2. The V gene end was trimmed by 2 bases and the J gene end by 6 bases; junction bases not matched to a gene: 8. CDR3 length equals 17 residues. CDR1 and CDR2 from the germline V gene are MGHRA and YSYEKL. The CDR3 sequence: CASSQTGTSGNWDTQYF. In DNA, the CDR3 is TGCGCCAGCAGCCAAACCGGGACTAGCGGGAACTGGGATACGCAGTATTTT.

The chain carries TRBV6-5 and TRBJ1-4; 7 bases map to TRBD1. Germline V gene sequence: CDR1 MNHEY, CDR2 SVGAGI. Trimming took 5 bases from V and 2 from J; bases not matched to a gene: 5. The CDR3 runs 15 residues. CDR3 sequence reads: CASSRGQETNEKLFF. For the CDR3, the DNA is TGTGCCAGCAGTAGAGGACAGGAGACTAATGAAAAACTGTTTTTT.

The chain recombines TRBV5-8 with TRBJ1-4; TRBD1 aligns across 7 bases. V gave up 3 bases and J gave up 8 bases; unmatched junction bases: 13. The CDR3 contains 16 residues. Germline assignment: CDR1 SGHTS and CDR2 YDEGEE. The CDR3 loop is CASSSGVSGGREKLFF. CDR3 in DNA: TGTGCCAGCAGCTCTGGAGTATCAGGGGGGAGAGAAAAACTGTTTTTT.

The genes are TRBV5-1 and TRBJ2-1; 13 bases fit TRBD2. V shed 4 bases, J shed 6 bases, and the junction held 7 bases outside the gene matches. Looked up from germline, CDR1 is SGHRS and CDR2 is YFSETQ. This CDR3 spans 16 amino acids. CDR3 coding DNA: TGCGCCAGCAGCCTACTAGCGGGGGGGCTAATCAATGAGCAGTTCTTC. It yields the protein CASSLLAGGLINEQFF.

The CDR3 reads CASGHPGRVNYGYTF. In nucleotides, the CDR3 is TGTGCCAGTGGACACCCCGGCAGGGTCAACTATGGCTACACCTTC. The chain combines TRBV19 with TRBJ1-2; tentative D call: TRBD1 (5 bases). V was cut by 8 bases and J by 2 bases, with 18 bases left in between. Germline V gene data show CDR1 as LNHDA and CDR2 as SQIVND (reference sequence). This CDR3 spans 15 amino acids.

This chain connects TRBV21-1 to TRBJ2-7; TRBD1, the table's D call, was not compared with the DNA. TRBV21-1 is an annotated pseudogene. CDR3 length: 15 residues. The CDR3 protein is CASSIRACLNYEQYF. The CDR3 DNA sequence: TGTGCCAGCAGTATCAGGGCCTGCCTAAACTACGAGCAGTACTTC.

The chain joins TRBV25-1 to TRBJ2-7, with D maybe TRBD1 (5 bases). Trimming pared 6 bases from V and 3 bases from J, leaving 15 bases between. This CDR3 comprises 14 residues. Per germline, CDR1 MGHDK and CDR2 SYGVNS. For the CDR3, the DNA is TGTGCCAGCAGATCTACGACAGTCCTCTACGAGCAGTACTTC. Translated, it gives CASRSTTVLYEQYF.

This clone was seen once. This chain uses TRBV6-1 with TRBJ2-5; D perhaps matches TRBD2 (5 bases). Between the trimmed V and J ends, which lost 1 base and 4 bases, there was a span of 13 bases. CDR1 is MNHNS, CDR2 SASEGT, per germline. The CDR3 is 15 amino acids. The CDR3, as DNA: TGTGCCAGCAGTGAAGTTTTAGGAGCGGCAGAGACCCAGTACTTC. Protein product: CASSEVLGAAETQYF.

The chain couples TRBV7-3 to TRBJ1-1; a possible D gene is TRBD1 (5 bases). Germline CDR1 is SGHTA and CDR2 is FQGTGA. Trimming took 2 bases from V and 6 from J, leaving 10 bases between them. The CDR3 length is 13 residues. The DNA of the CDR3 is TGTGCCAGCAGCTTACTCTGGGGCGCTGAAGCTTTCTTT. Translated: CASSLLWGAEAFF.

This clone was picked up one time. The V call is TRBV5-4, the J call TRBJ2-2; 8 nucleotides match TRBD1. Losses at the gene ends were 5 bases for V and 5 bases for J; bases not matched to a gene: 5. This CDR3 spans 14 amino acids. Germline-derived CDR1 and CDR2 are SGHNT and YYREEE (reference sequence). The CDR3 reads CASRQGAGTGELFF. CDR3 DNA sequence: TGTGCCAGCAGGCAGGGGGCAGGGACCGGGGAGCTGTTTTTT.

The V call is TRBV24-1, the J call TRBJ1-1, with D tentatively TRBD1 (5 bases). CDR1 and CDR2 from the germline V gene are KGHDR and SFDVKD. V lost 3 bases and J lost 6, with 16 bases in between. CDR3 length: 15 residues. CDR3 protein: CATSDGSGGGAEAFF. The CDR3 DNA follows: TGTGCCACCAGTGATGGCTCCGGGGGAGGTGCTGAAGCTTTCTTT.

The chain carries TRBV6-5 and TRBJ2-1; D is possibly TRBD2 (6 bases). Germline-derived CDR1 and CDR2 are MNHEY and SVGAGI. This CDR3 region has 15 residues. Trimming cost V 5 bases and J 5 bases, with 16 bases left between them. CDR3: CASSTPRAGHNEQFF. In nucleotides, the CDR3 is TGTGCCAGCAGTACCCCCAGAGCGGGCCACAATGAGCAGTTCTTC.

This clone was detected once. This sequence joins TRBV19 and TRBJ2-6; TRBD2 is a possible D gene (6 bases). From germline, CDR1 is LNHDA and CDR2 SQIVND (reference sequence). Trimming took off 6 bases at V and 2 bases at J, with 17 bases between the two ends. The CDR3 has 17 amino acids. In DNA, the CDR3 is TGTGCCAGTAGCCCGGTGCAGGGAGGCACTGGGGCCAACGTCCTGACTTTC. Its translation is CASSPVQGGTGANVLTF.

This sequence joins TRBV30 and TRBJ2-7, with D uncertain. V was trimmed by 5 bases and J by 3 bases, leaving 17 bases between them. CDR1 is GTSNPN, CDR2 SVGIG, per germline (reference sequence). The CDR3 totals 14 residues. CDR3 residues: CAWARGMDRYEQYF. CDR3 sequence (DNA): TGTGCCTGGGCCCGAGGCATGGATCGCTACGAGCAGTACTTC.

J is TRBJ2-7 and V is TRBV11-1; tentative D call: TRBD2 (5 bases). V lost 5 bases, J lost 4 bases, and 18 bases lay in between. CDR1 and CDR2 from the germline V gene are SGHAT and FQDESV (reference sequence). The CDR3 spans 15 residues. CDR3 nucleotides: TGTGCCAGCAGCCCCCGTCGGGATTCTCTATACGAGCAGTACTTC. It is translated as CASSPRRDSLYEQYF. Drawing the rest from reference TRBV11-1 and TRBJ2-7, the complete variable domain is EAEVAQSPRYKITEKSQAVAFWCDPISGHATLYWYRQILGQGPELLVQFQDESVVDDSQLPKDRFSAERLKGVDSTLKIQPAELGDSAMYLCASSPRRDSLYEQYFGPGTRLTVT.

This clone was counted a single time. The chain carries TRBV25-1 and TRBJ2-5; D is ambiguous. Germline V lookup: CDR1 MGHDK, CDR2 SYGVNS. V lost 4 bases to trimming and J lost 5 bases, with 17 bases between them. The CDR3 runs 15 residues. CDR3 residues: CASSVVSNSHETQYF. The CDR3 coding sequence is TGTGCCAGCAGTGTTGTTAGCAACTCACACGAGACCCAGTACTTC.

The chain combines TRBV24-1 with TRBJ2-3; 7 nucleotides agree with TRBD2. Per germline, CDR1 KGHDR and CDR2 SFDVKD. Trimming at V came to 4 bases and at J to 4 bases, leaving 4 bases not matched to a gene. The CDR3 sequence is 14 residues long. The CDR3 spells CATSDGGSSDTQYF. In DNA, the CDR3 is TGTGCCACCAGTGACGGGGGGAGCTCAGATACGCAGTATTTT.

This clone was seen a few times. The CDR3 reads CASSLGLAGGTSTDTQYF. The CDR3 DNA follows: TGTGCCAGCAGCTTAGGACTAGCGGGGGGCACGAGCACAGATACGCAGTATTTT. This chain links TRBV7-2 with TRBJ2-3, with 13 bases fitting TRBD2. J lost 0 bases, V lost 1 base, and 4 bases had no gene match. This CDR3 region has 18 residues. Germline CDR1 reads SGHTA; CDR2 reads FQGNSA.

This clone was seen more than once but under ten times. V gene TRBV2 combines with J gene TRBJ2-7; tentative D call: TRBD2 (6 bases). Trimming left V 5 bases short and J 12 bases short, with 17 bases between. The germline V gene has CDR1 SNHLY and CDR2 FYNNEI. CDR3 length: 12 amino acids. CDR3 amino acids: CASSQERYGGYF. In DNA, the CDR3 is TGTGCCAGCAGTCAGGAGCGGTACGGGGGGTACTTC.

The chain employs TRBV27 and TRBJ2-7; 9 bases align to TRBD1. The length of the CDR3 is 14 residues. Germline CDR1 reads MNHEY; CDR2 reads SMNVEV (reference sequence). Trimming took 6 bases from V and 3 from J; bases not matched to a gene: 6. The CDR3, as DNA: TGTGCCAGCAGCCCGGGACAGGGTTTCTACGAGCAGTACTTC. This sequence encodes CASSPGQGFYEQYF.

This rearrangement joins TRBV19 to TRBJ2-7; possible D gene TRBD1, 5 bases. There are 13 residues in the CDR3. Trimming removed 2 bases from V and 3 bases from J, with 8 bases in between. Germline CDR1 LNHDA, CDR2 SQIVND (reference sequence). Here the CDR3 reads CASSITGVYEQYF. In DNA form, the CDR3 reads TGTGCCAGTAGTATAACAGGAGTCTACGAGCAGTACTTC.

This chain uses TRBV28 with TRBJ1-2; possibly TRBD1 for D (5 bases). V was clipped by 3 bases and J by 5 bases, with 16 bases between them. This CDR3 comprises 15 residues. Germline values: CDR1 MDHEN, CDR2 SYDVKM. Here the CDR3 DNA reads TGTGCCAGCAGTTTCGTGGGTCGGCGGGGGTATGGCTACACCTTC. It yields the protein CASSFVGRRGYGYTF.